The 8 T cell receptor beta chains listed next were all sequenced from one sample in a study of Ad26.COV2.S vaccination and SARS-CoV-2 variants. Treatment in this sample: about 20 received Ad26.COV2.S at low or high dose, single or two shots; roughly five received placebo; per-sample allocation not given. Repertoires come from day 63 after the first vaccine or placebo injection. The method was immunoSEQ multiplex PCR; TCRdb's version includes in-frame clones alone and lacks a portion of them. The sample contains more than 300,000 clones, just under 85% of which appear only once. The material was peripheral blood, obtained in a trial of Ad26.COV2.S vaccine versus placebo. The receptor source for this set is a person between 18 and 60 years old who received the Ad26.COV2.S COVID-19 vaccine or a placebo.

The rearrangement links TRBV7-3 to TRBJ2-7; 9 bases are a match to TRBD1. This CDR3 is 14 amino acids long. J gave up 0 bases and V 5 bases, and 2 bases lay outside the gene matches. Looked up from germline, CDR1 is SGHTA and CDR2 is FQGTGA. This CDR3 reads CASSRDRDSYEQYF. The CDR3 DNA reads TGTGCCAGCAGCAGGGACAGGGACTCCTACGAGCAGTACTTC.

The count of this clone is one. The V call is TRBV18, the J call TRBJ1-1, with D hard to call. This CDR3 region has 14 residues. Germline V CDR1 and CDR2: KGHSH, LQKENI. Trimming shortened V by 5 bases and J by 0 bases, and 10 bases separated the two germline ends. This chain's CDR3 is CASSTQEMNTEAFF. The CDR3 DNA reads TGTGCCAGCTCAACACAAGAAATGAACACTGAAGCTTTCTTT.

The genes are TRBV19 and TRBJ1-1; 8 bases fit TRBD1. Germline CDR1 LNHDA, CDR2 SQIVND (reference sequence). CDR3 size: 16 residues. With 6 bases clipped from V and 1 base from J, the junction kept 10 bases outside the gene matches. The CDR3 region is CASSQSHRGWNTEAFF. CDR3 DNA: TGTGCCAGTAGCCAATCTCACAGGGGGTGGAACACTGAAGCTTTCTTT.

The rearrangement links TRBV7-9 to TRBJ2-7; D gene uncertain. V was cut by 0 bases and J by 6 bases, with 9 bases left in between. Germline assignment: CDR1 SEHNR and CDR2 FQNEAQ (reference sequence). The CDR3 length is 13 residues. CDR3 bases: TGTGCCAGCAGCTTAGCGGCCTCGGGCGAGCAGTACTTC. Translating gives CASSLAASGEQYF. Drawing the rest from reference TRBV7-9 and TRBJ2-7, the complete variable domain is DTGVSQNPRHKITKRGQNVTFRCDPISEHNRLYWYRQTLGQGPEFLTYFQNEAQLEKSRLLSDRFSAERPKGSFSTLEIQRTEQGDSAMYLCASSLAASGEQYFGPGTRLTVT.

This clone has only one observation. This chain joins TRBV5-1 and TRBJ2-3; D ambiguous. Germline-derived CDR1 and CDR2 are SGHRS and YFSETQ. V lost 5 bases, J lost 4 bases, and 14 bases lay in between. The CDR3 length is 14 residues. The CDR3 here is CASSQTQNADTQYF. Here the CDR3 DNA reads TGCGCCAGCAGTCAGACTCAAAACGCAGATACGCAGTATTTT.

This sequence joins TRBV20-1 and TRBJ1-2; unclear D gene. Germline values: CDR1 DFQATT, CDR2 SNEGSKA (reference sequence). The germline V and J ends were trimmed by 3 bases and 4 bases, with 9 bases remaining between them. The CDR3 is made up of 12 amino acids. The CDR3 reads CSASRAGYGYTF. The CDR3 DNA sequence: TGCAGTGCTAGTCGGGCTGGCTATGGCTACACCTTC.

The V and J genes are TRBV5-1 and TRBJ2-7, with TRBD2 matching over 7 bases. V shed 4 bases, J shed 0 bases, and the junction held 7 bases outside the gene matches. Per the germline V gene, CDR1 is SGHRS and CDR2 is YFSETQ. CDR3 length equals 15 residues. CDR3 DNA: TGCGCCAGCAGCCCTCGACGGGGGGTCTCCTACGAGCAGTACTTC. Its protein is CASSPRRGVSYEQYF.

The CDR3 DNA follows: TGTGCCAGCAGCTTTAGGTGGCAGCGATATTCGAACACTGAAGCTTTCTTT. Translating it yields CASSFRWQRYSNTEAFF. This chain connects TRBV7-2 to TRBJ1-1; D gene uncertain. Germline V gives CDR1 SGHTA, CDR2 FQGNSA. V was trimmed by 3 bases and J by 1 base, leaving 18 bases between them. This CDR3 spans 17 amino acids.